This TCR beta chain stems from a study of graft-versus-host responses after intestinal transplantation. Across the whole study: Multivisceral, liver-intestinal, or isolated intestinal transplants were received by the recipients. Overall study results and limits: Among recipient marrow samples, GvH clones were found; some appeared first in ileum or blood.

About this clone itself: No antigen is known for it.

Repertoires were generated with immunoSEQ multiplex PCR, while TCRdb's copy carries only in-frame clones and drops some. Among 49,000 or so clones listed, 90% to 95% were seen once. Between the trimmed V and J ends, which lost 4 bases and 4 bases, there was a span of 22 bases. The germline CDR1 and CDR2 sequences are SGHRS and YFSETQ. The CDR3 contains 17 residues. This clonotype was sampled from a human patient who received an intestinal transplant, so some T cells may come from the graft donor. The specimen comprised PBMCs, sampled more than 750 days after a first intestinal transplant, on the day of a second. V usage is TRBV5-1 and J usage is TRBJ2-3, with D maybe TRBD2 (6 bases). The CDR3: CASSHLTTGARADTQYF. The CDR3 region has the DNA TGCGCCAGCAGCCATTTAACCACGGGAGCGAGGGCAGATACGCAGTATTTT. The entire variable domain, with the rest obtained from reference TRBV5-1 and TRBJ2-3, is as follows: KAGVTQTPRYLIKTRGQQVTLSCSPISGHRSVSWYQQTPGQGLQFLFEYFSETQRNKGNFPGRFSGRQFSNSRSEMNVSTLELGDSALYLCASSHLTTGARADTQYFGPGTRLTVL.